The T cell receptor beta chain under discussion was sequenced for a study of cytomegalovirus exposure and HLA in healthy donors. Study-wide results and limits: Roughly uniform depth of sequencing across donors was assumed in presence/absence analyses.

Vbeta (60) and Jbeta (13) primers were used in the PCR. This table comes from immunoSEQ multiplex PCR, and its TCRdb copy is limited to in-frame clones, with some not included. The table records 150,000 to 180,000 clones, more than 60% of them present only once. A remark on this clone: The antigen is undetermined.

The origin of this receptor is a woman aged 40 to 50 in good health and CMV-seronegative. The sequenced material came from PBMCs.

As DNA, the CDR3 is TGCGCCAGCAGCTTAAACCCGCCCGGGACAGGGCCCTCGACCGGGGAGCTGTTTTTT. It codes for CASSLNPPGTGPSTGELFF. J is TRBJ2-2 and V is TRBV5-1; 9 bases map to TRBD1. The trim removed 2 bases at V and 5 bases at J, leaving 16 bases unmatched. Germline CDR1 reads SGHRS; CDR2 reads YFSETQ. This CDR3 region has 19 residues.